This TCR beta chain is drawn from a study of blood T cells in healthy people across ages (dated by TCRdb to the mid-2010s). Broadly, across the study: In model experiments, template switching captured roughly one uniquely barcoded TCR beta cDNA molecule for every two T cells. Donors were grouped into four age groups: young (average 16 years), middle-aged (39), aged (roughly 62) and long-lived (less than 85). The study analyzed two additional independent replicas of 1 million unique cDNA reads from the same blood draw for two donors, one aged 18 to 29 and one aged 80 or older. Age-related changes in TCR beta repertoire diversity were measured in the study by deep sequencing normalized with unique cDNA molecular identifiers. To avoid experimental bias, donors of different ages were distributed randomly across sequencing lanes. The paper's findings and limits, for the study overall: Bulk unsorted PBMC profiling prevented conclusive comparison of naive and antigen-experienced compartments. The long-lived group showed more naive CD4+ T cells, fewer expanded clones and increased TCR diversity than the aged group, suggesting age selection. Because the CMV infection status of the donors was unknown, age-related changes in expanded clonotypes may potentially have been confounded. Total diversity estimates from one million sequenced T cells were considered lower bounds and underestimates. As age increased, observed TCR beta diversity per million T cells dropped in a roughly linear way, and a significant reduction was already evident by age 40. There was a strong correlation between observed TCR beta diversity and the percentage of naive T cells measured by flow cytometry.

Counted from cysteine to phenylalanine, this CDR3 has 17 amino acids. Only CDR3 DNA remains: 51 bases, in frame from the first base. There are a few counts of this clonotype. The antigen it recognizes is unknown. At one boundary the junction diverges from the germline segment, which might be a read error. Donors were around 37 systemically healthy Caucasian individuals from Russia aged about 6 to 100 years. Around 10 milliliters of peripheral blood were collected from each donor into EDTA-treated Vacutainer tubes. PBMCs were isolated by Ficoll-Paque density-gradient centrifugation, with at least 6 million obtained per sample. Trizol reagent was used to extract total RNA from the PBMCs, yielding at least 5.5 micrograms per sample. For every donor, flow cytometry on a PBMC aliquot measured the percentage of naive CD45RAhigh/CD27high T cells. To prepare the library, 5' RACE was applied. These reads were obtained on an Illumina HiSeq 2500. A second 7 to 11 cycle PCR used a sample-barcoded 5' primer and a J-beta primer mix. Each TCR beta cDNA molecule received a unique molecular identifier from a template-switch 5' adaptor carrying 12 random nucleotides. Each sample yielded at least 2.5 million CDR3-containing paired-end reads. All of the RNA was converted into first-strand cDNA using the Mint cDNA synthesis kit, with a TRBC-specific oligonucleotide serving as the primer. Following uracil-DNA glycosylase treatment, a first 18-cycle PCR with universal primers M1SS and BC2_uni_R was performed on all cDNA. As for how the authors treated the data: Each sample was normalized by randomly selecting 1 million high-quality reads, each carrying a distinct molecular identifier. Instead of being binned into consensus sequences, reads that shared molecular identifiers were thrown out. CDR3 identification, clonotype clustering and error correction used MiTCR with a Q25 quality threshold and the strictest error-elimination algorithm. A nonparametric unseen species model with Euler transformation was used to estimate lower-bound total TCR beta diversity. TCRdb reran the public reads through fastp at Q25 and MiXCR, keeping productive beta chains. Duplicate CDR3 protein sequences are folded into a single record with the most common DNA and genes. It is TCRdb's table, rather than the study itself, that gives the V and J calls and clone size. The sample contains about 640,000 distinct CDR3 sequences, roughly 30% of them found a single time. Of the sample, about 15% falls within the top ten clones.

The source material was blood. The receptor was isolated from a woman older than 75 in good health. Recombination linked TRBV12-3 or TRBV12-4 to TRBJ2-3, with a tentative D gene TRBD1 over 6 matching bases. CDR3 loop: CASSLISSRGNADTQYF. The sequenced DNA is TGTGCTAGCAGTTTAATATCAAGCAGGGGAAACGCAGATACGCAGTATTTT.